These 16 T cell receptor beta chains came from one sample sequenced in a study of cytomegalovirus exposure and HLA in healthy donors. A multiplex PCR was run with 60 Vbeta primers and 13 Jbeta primers. Generated by immunoSEQ multiplex PCR, the TCRdb table keeps only in-frame clones and is missing some. Of about 110,000 clones in the sample, 76% were seen once. The sample taken for sequencing was PBMCs. The origin of the receptors is a man aged 25 to 45 in good health and CMV-seropositive.

The chain uses TRBV5-1 and TRBJ1-5; 8 bases are a match to TRBD1. J gave up 4 bases and V 4 bases, and 4 bases lay outside the gene matches. Germline V lookup: CDR1 SGHRS, CDR2 YFSETQ. CDR3 size: 14 residues. For the CDR3, the DNA is TGCGCCAGCAGCCCGGGACAGGAAAATCAGCCCCAGCATTTT. Its translation is CASSPGQENQPQHF.

The chain combines TRBV7-2 with TRBJ1-1, with D possibly being TRBD1 (6 bases). The germline gives CDR1 SGHTA, CDR2 FQGNSA. The CDR3 consists of 15 residues. V dropped 5 bases and J dropped 3 bases, with 16 bases sitting between them. CDR3 sequence: CASSLRGGQDTEAFF. CDR3 coding DNA: TGTGCCAGCAGCCTCCGGGGGGGGCAGGACACTGAAGCTTTCTTT.

This clone was counted once. V is TRBV7-3 and J is TRBJ2-5; TRBD2 aligns across 8 bases. The J segment lost 5 bases and the V segment lost 2 bases, leaving 4 bases of the junction unmatched. The CDR3 loop spans 14 amino acids. Germline assignment: CDR1 SGHTA and CDR2 FQGTGA. CDR3 protein: CASSLGLAGETQYF. As DNA, the CDR3 is TGTGCCAGCAGCTTAGGGTTAGCGGGGGAGACCCAGTACTTC.

This chain joins TRBV4-1 and TRBJ2-5; D ambiguous. The DNA end lines up better with TRBJ2-7; the J call may be wrong. This CDR3 is built from 13 residues. Germline values: CDR1 MGHRA, CDR2 YSYEKL. The CDR3 sequence is CASSPRGDYEQYF. The CDR3 DNA reads TGCGCCAGCAGCCCGCGAGGAGACTACGAGCAGTACTTC.

The J gene is TRBJ1-5, the V gene TRBV29-1, with 10 positions matching TRBD1. The germline V gene encodes CDR1 SQVTM and CDR2 ANQGSEA. This CDR3 is built from 15 residues. Trimming at V came to 1 base and at J to 2 bases, leaving 2 bases not matched to a gene. This chain's CDR3 is CSVEVGTGGNQPQHF. The CDR3 DNA reads TGCAGCGTTGAAGTAGGGACAGGGGGCAATCAGCCCCAGCATTTT.

The rearrangement joins TRBV2 to TRBJ2-6, with D possibly matching TRBD1 (6 bases). This CDR3 is built from 14 residues. Trimming removed 5 bases from V and 2 bases from J, with 7 bases in between. Germline V gives CDR1 SNHLY, CDR2 FYNNEI. The CDR3 loop is CASSNRAGANVLTF. CDR3 sequence (DNA): TGTGCCAGCAGTAACAGGGCTGGGGCCAACGTCCTGACTTTC. The whole variable domain, filled in from reference TRBV2 and TRBJ2-6, reads EPEVTQTPSHQVTQMGQEVILRCVPISNHLYFYWYRQILGQKVEFLVSFYNNEISEKSEIFDDQFSVERPDGSNFTLKIRSTKLEDSAMYFCASSNRAGANVLTFGAGSRLTVL.

Concerning this clone itself: Other nucleotide sequences in the sample specify the same CDR3. The chain couples TRBV28 to TRBJ2-3; D is uncertain. The length of the CDR3 is 12 residues. Germline CDR1 and CDR2: MDHEN and SYDVKM. V was cut by 6 bases and J by 0 bases, with 4 bases left in between. The CDR3 DNA reads TGTGCCAGCAGCCCTAGCACAGATACGCAGTATTTT. As protein: CASSPSTDTQYF.

CDR3 loop: CASSLPQGAPSPLHF. As DNA, the CDR3 is TGTGCCAGCAGCTTACCCCAGGGGGCTCCCTCACCCCTCCACTTT. The V and J genes are TRBV7-2 and TRBJ1-6; 8 bases are shared with TRBD1. The V and J ends lost 2 bases and 10 bases, in that order; junction bases with no gene match: 7. CDR3 length equals 15 residues. CDR1 is SGHTA, CDR2 FQGNSA, per germline.

The chain links TRBV5-6 to TRBJ1-4; D unclear. Deletions cut 3 bases from V and 5 bases from J, with 11 bases between. Germline assignment: CDR1 SGHDT and CDR2 YYEEEE. This CDR3 comprises 14 residues. The CDR3 sequence is CASSWVRRNEKLFF. DNA for the CDR3: TGTGCCAGCAGCTGGGTAAGGCGGAATGAAAAACTGTTTTTT.

A single count supports this clone. The chain joins TRBV7-9 to TRBJ1-1, with D possibly TRBD1 on 5 matching bases. V was trimmed by 8 bases and J by 5 bases, leaving 18 bases between them. Germline V gene sequence: CDR1 SEHNR, CDR2 FQNEAQ (reference sequence). The CDR3 length is 14 residues. The DNA for the CDR3 is TGTGCCAGCGATAATAGGGGAAGATGGACTGAAGCTTTCTTT. It is translated as CASDNRGRWTEAFF.

The chain is built from TRBV7-2 and TRBJ2-2, with 8 bases lining up with TRBD2. V trimming: 5 bases; J trimming: 0 bases; junction bases outside the gene matches: 2. Germline loops: CDR1 SGHTA, CDR2 FQGNSA. The CDR3 is 15 amino acids. For the CDR3, the DNA is TGTGCCAGCAGCCCGGGACTAGCGAACACCGGGGAGCTGTTTTTT. This sequence encodes CASSPGLANTGELFF. Full variable domain (remainder filled in from reference TRBV7-2 and TRBJ2-2): GAGVSQSPSNKVTEKGKDVELRCDPISGHTALYWYRQSLGQGLEFLIYFQGNSAPDKSGLPSDRFSAERTGGSVSTLTIQRTQQEDSAVYLCASSPGLANTGELFFGEGSRLTVL.

The chain uses TRBV15 and TRBJ1-5; no definite D call. Germline CDR1 and CDR2: LNHNV and YYDKDF (reference sequence). CDR3 length: 15 residues. Trimming took off 0 bases at V and 0 bases at J, with 6 bases between the two ends. This chain's CDR3 is CATSRDRYSNQPQHF. The CDR3 region has the DNA TGTGCCACCAGCAGAGACCGGTATAGCAATCAGCCCCAGCATTTT.

V gene TRBV19 combines with J gene TRBJ2-7; D is unresolved. Germline V CDR1 and CDR2: LNHDA, SQIVND (reference sequence). The CDR3 length is 14 residues. Between the trimmed V and J ends, which lost 4 bases and 0 bases, there was a span of 10 bases. The CDR3 spells CASSTSRSSYEQYF. DNA of the CDR3: TGTGCCAGTAGTACATCGAGGAGCTCCTACGAGCAGTACTTC. Full variable domain (remainder filled in from reference TRBV19 and TRBJ2-7): DGGITQSPKYLFRKEGQNVTLSCEQNLNHDAMYWYRQDPGQGLRLIYYSQIVNDFQKGDIAEGYSVSREKKESFPLTVTSAQKNPTAFYLCASSTSRSSYEQYFGPGTRLTVT.

The chain recombines TRBV19 with TRBJ1-1; 9 bases are a match to TRBD1. Trimming removed 10 bases from V and 6 bases from J; junction bases left unmatched: 12. The CDR3 covers 14 residues. Per germline, CDR1 LNHDA and CDR2 SQIVND (reference sequence). This CDR3 is CATRDRAGVPEAFF. CDR3 DNA: TGTGCCACTCGGGACAGGGCGGGTGTTCCTGAAGCTTTCTTT. The whole variable domain, filled in from reference TRBV19 and TRBJ1-1, reads DGGITQSPKYLFRKEGQNVTLSCEQNLNHDAMYWYRQDPGQGLRLIYYSQIVNDFQKGDIAEGYSVSREKKESFPLTVTSAQKNPTAFYLCATRDRAGVPEAFFGQGTRLTVV.

The chain uses TRBV19 and TRBJ2-7; 8 bases line up with TRBD1. This CDR3 spans 15 amino acids. CDR1 and CDR2 from the germline V gene are LNHDA and SQIVND (reference sequence). V trimming: 3 bases; J trimming: 4 bases; junction bases outside the gene matches: 8. The CDR3 nucleotides are TGTGCCAGTAGTATCGGAACAGGGGGAATTTACGAGCAGTACTTC. Translation: CASSIGTGGIYEQYF. Complete variable domain (other parts from reference TRBV19 and TRBJ2-7): DGGITQSPKYLFRKEGQNVTLSCEQNLNHDAMYWYRQDPGQGLRLIYYSQIVNDFQKGDIAEGYSVSREKKESFPLTVTSAQKNPTAFYLCASSIGTGGIYEQYFGPGTRLTVT.

Details on this clone: The junction differs from germline at one of its ends, possibly a read error. The J gene is TRBJ1-1, the V gene TRBV7-8; weak D call: TRBD1 (6 bases). Germline values: CDR1 SGHVS, CDR2 FQNEAQ. This CDR3 contains 16 residues. CDR3 region: CVSSRTGPTRHTEAFF. In DNA form, the CDR3 reads TGTGTCAGCAGTCGTACAGGGCCGACGCGGCACACTGAAGCTTTCTTT.